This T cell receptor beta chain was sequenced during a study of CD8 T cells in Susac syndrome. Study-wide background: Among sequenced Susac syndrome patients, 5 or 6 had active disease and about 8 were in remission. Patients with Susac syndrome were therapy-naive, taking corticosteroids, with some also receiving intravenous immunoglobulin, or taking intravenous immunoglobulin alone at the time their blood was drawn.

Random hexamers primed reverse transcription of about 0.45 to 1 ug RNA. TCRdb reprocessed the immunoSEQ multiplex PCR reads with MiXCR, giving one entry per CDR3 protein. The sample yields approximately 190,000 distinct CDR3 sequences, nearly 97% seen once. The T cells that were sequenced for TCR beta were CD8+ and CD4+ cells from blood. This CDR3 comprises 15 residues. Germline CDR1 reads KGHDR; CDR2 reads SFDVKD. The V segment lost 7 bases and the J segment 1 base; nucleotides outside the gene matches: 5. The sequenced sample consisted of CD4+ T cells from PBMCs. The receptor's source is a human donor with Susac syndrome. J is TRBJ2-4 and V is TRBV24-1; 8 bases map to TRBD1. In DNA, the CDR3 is TGTGCCACCAGCGGACAGGGAATGGCCAAAAACATTCAGTACTTC. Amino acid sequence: CATSGQGMAKNIQYF.